Following are 13 T cell receptor beta chains from one sample sequenced in a study of somatic mutations in cytotoxic T cells in rheumatoid arthritis. Assay used: immunoSEQ multiplex PCR; TCRdb lists only in-frame clones, some missing. The table includes about 14,000 clones, about 90% detected once. Sequencing was carried out using CD4+ T cells sorted from blood. The receptors come from a man in his 70s with rheumatoid arthritis.

The chain joins TRBV11-2 to TRBJ1-5; the match to TRBD1 covers 12 bases. Trimming cost V 5 bases and J 6 bases; bases outside gene matches: 5. The CDR3 contains 15 residues. Per germline, CDR1 SGHAT and CDR2 FQNNGV. This CDR3 is CASSPSGQGAQPQHF. In DNA, the CDR3 is TGTGCCAGCAGCCCGTCGGGACAGGGGGCTCAGCCCCAGCATTTT. The variable domain in full, completed from reference TRBV11-2 and TRBJ1-5, reads EAGVAQSPRYKIIEKRQSVAFWCNPISGHATLYWYQQILGQGPKLLIQFQNNGVVDDSQLPKDRFSAERLKGVDSTLKIQPAKLEDSAVYLCASSPSGQGAQPQHFGDGTRLSIL.

This clone is medium-sized by share. V is TRBV6-5 and J is TRBJ1-2; D gene unclear. Germline-derived CDR1 and CDR2 are MNHEY and SVGAGI. V lost 2 bases, J lost 4 bases, and 17 bases lay in between. The CDR3 runs to 16 residues. The CDR3 loop is CASSYTGRDLPYGYTF. CDR3 sequence (DNA): TGTGCCAGCAGTTACACCGGTCGGGATCTCCCCTATGGCTACACCTTC.

V and J are TRBV19 and TRBJ2-7; TRBD1 might be the D (5 bases). V lost 1 base, J lost 4 bases, and 11 bases lay in between. The CDR3 is made up of 14 amino acids. CDR1 is LNHDA, CDR2 SQIVND, per germline (reference sequence). The CDR3 region has the DNA TGTGCCAGTAGTATAGTTACAGGATTTTACGAGCAGTACTTC. It is translated as CASSIVTGFYEQYF.

The chain couples TRBV5-1 to TRBJ2-5; 12 bases map to TRBD2. This CDR3 region has 15 residues. Germline loops: CDR1 SGHRS, CDR2 YFSETQ. J was trimmed by 5 bases and V by 4 bases; bases with no gene match: 6. CDR3 bases: TGCGCCAGCAGCCCTGGACTAGCGGGAATGGAGACCCAGTACTTC. This sequence encodes CASSPGLAGMETQYF.

The chain is built from TRBV2 and TRBJ2-3, with a tentative D call TRBD1 (6 bases). This CDR3 is built from 12 residues. V lost 8 bases and J 3 bases, leaving 9 bases between the germline ends. In germline, CDR1 is SNHLY, CDR2 FYNNEI. Here the CDR3 reads CASSRGTDTQYF. In DNA form, the CDR3 reads TGTGCCAGCTCCAGGGGAACAGATACGCAGTATTTT.

The CDR3 DNA follows: TGTGCCAGCAGCCGCCCGGGACAGGGGGAGTCACCCCTCCACTTT. This gives the protein CASSRPGQGESPLHF. V usage is TRBV7-2 and J usage is TRBJ1-6; 11 nucleotides match TRBD1. Germline values: CDR1 SGHTA, CDR2 FQGNSA. V was clipped by 5 bases and J by 10 bases; unmatched bases: 7. The CDR3 loop spans 15 amino acids. Supplemented by reference TRBV7-2 and TRBJ1-6, the full variable domain reads GAGVSQSPSNKVTEKGKDVELRCDPISGHTALYWYRQSLGQGLEFLIYFQGNSAPDKSGLPSDRFSAERTGGSVSTLTIQRTQQEDSAVYLCASSRPGQGESPLHFGNGTRLTVT.

V is TRBV5-1 and J is TRBJ2-4; possible D gene TRBD1, 6 bases. The CDR3 covers 14 residues. V shed 1 base and J shed 8 bases, with 13 bases lying between them. The germline gives CDR1 SGHRS, CDR2 YFSETQ. Here the CDR3 DNA reads TGCGCCAGCAGCTTGCAAGGGGGATTTGACATTCAGTACTTC. Amino acids: CASSLQGGFDIQYF.

This clone was detected once. This rearrangement joins TRBV4-2 to TRBJ1-6; 9 nucleotides match TRBD1. The CDR3 extends over 14 amino acids. Looked up from germline, CDR1 is LGHNA and CDR2 is YNFKEQ. J was trimmed by 13 bases and V by 1 base; bases with no gene match: 5. DNA of the CDR3: TGTGCCAGCAGCCAAGGGACAGGGGTTCGGCCCCTCCACTTT. This translates into CASSQGTGVRPLHF.

CDR3 sequence reads: CAISADNEQFF. CDR3 bases: TGTGCCATCAGTGCGGACAATGAGCAGTTCTTC. The chain recombines TRBV10-3 with TRBJ2-1; no reliable D call. The ends were cut back, 4 bases at V and 5 bases at J, with 3 bases in the middle. Germline-derived CDR1 and CDR2 are ENHRY and SYGVKD. The CDR3 contains 11 residues.

This clone occurred a few times. The rearrangement uses TRBV10-2 and TRBJ2-3; TRBD2 matches at 8 bases. CDR1 is WSHSY, CDR2 SAAADI, per germline. V shed 0 bases and J 3 bases; nucleotides not matched to a gene: 5. This CDR3 region has 16 residues. The CDR3 DNA sequence: TGCGCCAGCAGTGAGTCTGAAGCGGGGGTTACAGATACGCAGTATTTT. Amino acid sequence: CASSESEAGVTDTQYF.

This chain uses TRBV5-1 with TRBJ2-5; TRBD2 aligns across 13 bases. The J call is in doubt because the DNA end fits TRBJ2-7 better. Germline CDR1 reads SGHRS; CDR2 reads YFSETQ. The CDR3 length is 16 residues. The CDR3 DNA reads as TGCGCCAGCAGCTCCCAGGGACTAGCGGGACTCTACGAGCAGTACTTC. Translating it yields CASSSQGLAGLYEQYF.

CDR3: CASRLARGGGYTF. The CDR3 DNA follows: TGTGCAAGTCGCTTAGCAAGGGGGGGTGGCTACACCTTC. The rearrangement joins TRBV12-2 to TRBJ1-2. TRBV12-2 is a listed pseudogene. This CDR3 region has 13 residues.

This clone came up a few times. The rearrangement uses TRBV30 and TRBJ1-1, with a possible D match to TRBD1 (5 bases). The CDR3 is made up of 12 amino acids. Germline lookup yields CDR1 GTSNPN and CDR2 SVGIG (reference sequence). Trimming stripped 6 bases from V and 2 bases from J, with 10 bases between. The DNA of the CDR3 is TGTGCCTGCAAAACAGGTAACACTGAAGCTTTCTTT. Its translation is CACKTGNTEAFF.